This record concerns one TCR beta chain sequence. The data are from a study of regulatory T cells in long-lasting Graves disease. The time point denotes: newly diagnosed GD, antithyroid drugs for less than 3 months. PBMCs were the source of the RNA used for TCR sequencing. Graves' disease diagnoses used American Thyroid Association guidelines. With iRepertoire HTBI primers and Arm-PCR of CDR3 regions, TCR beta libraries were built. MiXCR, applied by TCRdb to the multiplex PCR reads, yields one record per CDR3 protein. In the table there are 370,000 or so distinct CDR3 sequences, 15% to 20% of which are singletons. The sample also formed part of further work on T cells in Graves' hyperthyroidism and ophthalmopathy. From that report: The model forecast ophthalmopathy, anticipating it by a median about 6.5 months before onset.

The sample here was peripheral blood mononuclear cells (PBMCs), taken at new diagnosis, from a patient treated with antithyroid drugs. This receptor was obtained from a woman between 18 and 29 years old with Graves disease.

CDR3 loop: CASSSGQVSGNTIYF. CDR3 bases: TGTGCCAGCTCATCTGGACAGGTCTCTGGAAACACCATATATTTT. The J gene is TRBJ1-3, the V gene TRBV18, with TRBD1 matching over 7 bases. Germline loops: CDR1 KGHSH, CDR2 LQKENI. The CDR3 consists of 15 residues. V trimming: 5 bases; J trimming: 0 bases; junction bases outside the gene matches: 4. Supplemented by reference TRBV18 and TRBJ1-3, the full variable domain reads NAGVMQNPRHLVRRRGQEARLRCSPMKGHSHVYWYRQLPEEGLKFMVYLQKENIIDESGMPKERFSAEFPKEGPSILRIQQVVRGDSAAYFCASSSGQVSGNTIYFGEGSWLTVV.